The rows below give T cell receptor beta chains drawn from one sample of a study of blood T cell repertoires in COVID-19. Sequenced by immunoSEQ multiplex PCR; TCRdb stores in-frame clones only, minus some. The sample comprises roughly 230,000 clones, more than 70% of which are singletons, and around 3.5% rests with the top ten. Specimen: peripheral blood. The receptors stem from a woman older than 75 with acute or convalescent COVID-19. Each CDR3 is given with its conserved first and last residue. The D gene is left open where the match is weak. The size of a clone is reported for some rows only, either as once, few or many, or as a class for expanded clones.

cdr3_nt: TGTGCCAGCAGGCCCCCGGGTAAAGGCCGGAGAGAAGCTTTCTTT
cdr3_aa: CASRPPGKGRREAFF
j_call: TRBJ1-1
d_call: -
v_call: TRBV28
clone_size: -

cdr3_nt: TGTGCCAGCAGCTTACGGTCTAGCGGGGAAGGGGATGAGCAGTTCTTC
cdr3_aa: CASSLRSSGEGDEQFF
j_call: TRBJ2-1
d_call: TRBD2
v_call: TRBV7-3
clone_size: few

cdr3_nt: TGTGCCAGCAGAAGGGACAGGGGGCAGGGTGAAAAACTGTTTTTT
cdr3_aa: CASRRDRGQGEKLFF
j_call: TRBJ1-4
d_call: TRBD1
v_call: TRBV7-8
clone_size: -

cdr3_nt: TGTGCCAGCTCACCAATACGCGGGGGTAGCGGGCCCACAGATACGCAGTATTTT
cdr3_aa: CASSPIRGGSGPTDTQYF
j_call: TRBJ2-3
d_call: TRBD2
v_call: TRBV18
clone_size: -

cdr3_nt: TGTGCCAGCAGCTTAGTTACGGACAGGAGGACCGGGGAGCTGTTTTTT
cdr3_aa: CASSLVTDRRTGELFF
j_call: TRBJ2-2
d_call: TRBD1
v_call: TRBV7-8
clone_size: -

cdr3_nt: TGTGCCAGCATCCGGACAGGGGACGGCTATGGCTACACCTTC
cdr3_aa: CASIRTGDGYGYTF
j_call: TRBJ1-2
d_call: TRBD1
v_call: TRBV6-6
clone_size: few

cdr3_nt: TGTGCCAGCAGCGTTCAGATGAACACTGAAGCTTTCTTT
cdr3_aa: CASSVQMNTEAFF
j_call: TRBJ1-1
d_call: -
v_call: TRBV7-9
clone_size: few

cdr3_nt: TGTGCCAGCAGCTGGACAGGGGGGTTGGATGAAAAACTGTTTTTT
cdr3_aa: CASSWTGGLDEKLFF
j_call: TRBJ1-4
d_call: TRBD1
v_call: TRBV7-9
clone_size: -

cdr3_nt: TGTGCCAGCAGCCAAGCACAGGGCGGTGGCTACACCTTC
cdr3_aa: CASSQAQGGGYTF
j_call: TRBJ1-2
d_call: -
v_call: TRBV3-1/TRBV3-2
clone_size: -

cdr3_nt: TGTGCCAGCACCCCGGGCGGGGGTTCCTTCGGCTACACCTTC
cdr3_aa: CASTPGGGSFGYTF
j_call: TRBJ1-2
d_call: -
v_call: TRBV28
clone_size: few

cdr3_nt: TGTGCCAGCAGCCCAACAGGTAACACTGAAGCTTTCTTT
cdr3_aa: CASSPTGNTEAFF
j_call: TRBJ1-1
d_call: -
v_call: TRBV5-4
clone_size: -

cdr3_nt: TGTGCCAGCAGCCAAGCCCACAACCCCACAGGGGCGGACACCGGGGAGCTGTTTTTT
cdr3_aa: CASSQAHNPTGADTGELFF
j_call: TRBJ2-2
d_call: TRBD1
v_call: TRBV4-2
clone_size: -

cdr3_nt: TGTGCCAGCAGCTTACGGGAGGCCACCGGGGAGCTGTTTTTT
cdr3_aa: CASSLREATGELFF
j_call: TRBJ2-2
d_call: TRBD2
v_call: TRBV7-9
clone_size: once

cdr3_nt: TGCAGTGCCACCGGGGGCTACGAGCAGTACTTC
cdr3_aa: CSATGGYEQYF
j_call: TRBJ2-7
d_call: -
v_call: TRBV20-1
clone_size: once

cdr3_nt: TGTGCCAGCAGCTTAGGCCTAGCGGGGGGATCAGATACGCAGTATTTT
cdr3_aa: CASSLGLAGGSDTQYF
j_call: TRBJ2-3
d_call: TRBD2
v_call: TRBV7-7
clone_size: -

cdr3_nt: TGTGCCAGCAGTTTAAGCGGGACAGGGGGCGCGAGCAATCAGCCCCAGCATTTT
cdr3_aa: CASSLSGTGGASNQPQHF
j_call: TRBJ1-5
d_call: TRBD1
v_call: TRBV27
clone_size: -

cdr3_nt: TGTGCCAGCAGTGACGATAGCGGGGGCTCCTACAATGAGCAGTTCTTC
cdr3_aa: CASSDDSGGSYNEQFF
j_call: TRBJ2-1
d_call: TRBD2
v_call: TRBV6-4
clone_size: -

cdr3_nt: TGTGCCAGCAGTTACTCGCCTCGTGGTGGCGGAAACACCATATATTTT
cdr3_aa: CASSYSPRGGGNTIYF
j_call: TRBJ1-3
d_call: -
v_call: TRBV6-6
clone_size: -

cdr3_nt: TGTGCCAGCAGCTTATCGCGGCAGAACTATGGCTACACCTTC
cdr3_aa: CASSLSRQNYGYTF
j_call: TRBJ1-2
d_call: -
v_call: TRBV7-2
clone_size: -

cdr3_nt: TGTGCCTCAAAGGTTGTGAGTGGGGGATCCGGGGGTTCCTACGAGCAGTACTTC
cdr3_aa: CASKVVSGGSGGSYEQYF
j_call: TRBJ2-7
d_call: -
v_call: TRBV27
clone_size: -

cdr3_nt: TGTGCCAGCAGTCCGGGACAGGGACGTATCACTGAAGCTTTCTTT
cdr3_aa: CASSPGQGRITEAFF
j_call: TRBJ1-1
d_call: TRBD1
v_call: TRBV6-6
clone_size: -

cdr3_nt: TGCGCCATCTGCGTAAGAGAGACAAGGGTCCCAGCGGGCAATCAGCCCCAGCATTTT
cdr3_aa: CAICVRETRVPAGNQPQHF
j_call: TRBJ1-5
d_call: -
v_call: TRBV10-1
clone_size: -

cdr3_nt: TGCGCCAGCAGCCTACGGGGGTCTGAATCACCCCTCCACTTT
cdr3_aa: CASSLRGSESPLHF
j_call: TRBJ1-6
d_call: -
v_call: TRBV4-1
clone_size: -

cdr3_nt: TGTGCCAGCCGGGGGGTCGGCTATGGCTACACCTTC
cdr3_aa: CASRGVGYGYTF
j_call: TRBJ1-2
d_call: -
v_call: TRBV2
clone_size: -

cdr3_nt: TGTGCCAGCAGTTTATCGGCAGGGCTCGCCGGGGAGCTGTTTTTT
cdr3_aa: CASSLSAGLAGELFF
j_call: TRBJ2-2
d_call: -
v_call: TRBV28
clone_size: -

cdr3_nt: TGTGCCAGCAGTACCGGGGACAGGGTTGGCTACACCTTC
cdr3_aa: CASSTGDRVGYTF
j_call: TRBJ1-2
d_call: TRBD1
v_call: TRBV28
clone_size: -

cdr3_nt: TGTGCCACCAGCAGAGGCCCGGGACAGAGGGAGACCCAGTACTTC
cdr3_aa: CATSRGPGQRETQYF
j_call: TRBJ2-5
d_call: TRBD1
v_call: TRBV15
clone_size: -

cdr3_nt: TGTGCCAGCAGGGAGACAGGGCCCACTGAAGCTTTCTTT
cdr3_aa: CASRETGPTEAFF
j_call: TRBJ1-1
d_call: TRBD1
v_call: TRBV3-1/TRBV3-2
clone_size: -

cdr3_nt: TGTGCCATCAGTGACCCGGCCGGGGACAGGGGTCACGAGCAGTACTTC
cdr3_aa: CAISDPAGDRGHEQYF
j_call: TRBJ2-7
d_call: TRBD1
v_call: TRBV10-3
clone_size: -

cdr3_nt: TGTGCCAGCAGCTTCATACGGGACAGGGTATTTGCGGGGGGGACAGATACGCAGTATTTT
cdr3_aa: CASSFIRDRVFAGGTDTQYF
j_call: TRBJ2-3
d_call: -
v_call: TRBV5-4
clone_size: -

cdr3_nt: TGCGCCAGCCGGGAAAGTGGGGACACAGATACGCAGTATTTT
cdr3_aa: CASRESGDTDTQYF
j_call: TRBJ2-3
d_call: -
v_call: TRBV5-1
clone_size: -

cdr3_nt: TGTGCCAGCAGCTTAAGGGCCATCGACGCAGCTCCGGGACAGGGGGCGAATGAAGCTTTCTTT
cdr3_aa: CASSLRAIDAAPGQGANEAFF
j_call: TRBJ1-1
d_call: TRBD1
v_call: TRBV7-3
clone_size: -

cdr3_nt: TGTGCCAGCAGACCGGGACAGGGGAGTGTTCAGCCCCAGCATTTT
cdr3_aa: CASRPGQGSVQPQHF
j_call: TRBJ1-5
d_call: TRBD1
v_call: TRBV6-5
clone_size: -

cdr3_nt: TGTGCCAGCATGGGCCCTGGAAACACCATATATTTT
cdr3_aa: CASMGPGNTIYF
j_call: TRBJ1-3
d_call: -
v_call: TRBV25-1
clone_size: -

cdr3_nt: TGTGCCAGCAGCTTAGGACCAGGGGGAACTGAAGCTTTCTTT
cdr3_aa: CASSLGPGGTEAFF
j_call: TRBJ1-1
d_call: TRBD1
v_call: TRBV7-9
clone_size: -

cdr3_nt: TGTGCCAGCAGCTTAGCCGGACAGGGGGCCAATGAGCAGTTCTTC
cdr3_aa: CASSLAGQGANEQFF
j_call: TRBJ2-1
d_call: TRBD1
v_call: TRBV11-3
clone_size: -

cdr3_nt: TGTGCCAGCAGTTACTCGACAAGGACTAGCGGGGAAGCAGATACGCAGTATTTT
cdr3_aa: CASSYSTRTSGEADTQYF
j_call: TRBJ2-3
d_call: TRBD2
v_call: TRBV6-2/TRBV6-3
clone_size: -

cdr3_nt: TGTGCCAGTAGTAGGACAGGGCAACTCCCCACAGATACGCAGTATTTT
cdr3_aa: CASSRTGQLPTDTQYF
j_call: TRBJ2-3
d_call: TRBD1
v_call: TRBV19
clone_size: -

cdr3_nt: TGTGCCAGCAGCTTAGGGGGACAGGGACTCACTGAAGCTTTCTTT
cdr3_aa: CASSLGGQGLTEAFF
j_call: TRBJ1-1
d_call: TRBD1
v_call: TRBV7-2
clone_size: few

cdr3_nt: TGCGCCAGCAGCCAAGATGGGGCAGGGGCCACCACTGAAGCTTTCTTT
cdr3_aa: CASSQDGAGATTEAFF
j_call: TRBJ1-1
d_call: -
v_call: TRBV4-1
clone_size: -

cdr3_nt: TGTGCTAGTGGTTCCCAAGGGCCGTACCGGGGGAGGACTGAAGCTTTCTTT
cdr3_aa: CASGSQGPYRGRTEAFF
j_call: TRBJ1-1
d_call: -
v_call: TRBV12-5
clone_size: -

cdr3_nt: TGCGCCAGCAGCCGAACATCGAACACTGAAGCTTTCTTT
cdr3_aa: CASSRTSNTEAFF
j_call: TRBJ1-1
d_call: -
v_call: TRBV5-1
clone_size: -

cdr3_nt: TGTGCCACTGGGACAGGGGGAACAGATACGCAGTATTTT
cdr3_aa: CATGTGGTDTQYF
j_call: TRBJ2-3
d_call: TRBD1
v_call: TRBV24-1
clone_size: few

cdr3_nt: TGTGCCAGCTCCCCGGGGACAGCGAACACCGGGGAGCTGTTTTTT
cdr3_aa: CASSPGTANTGELFF
j_call: TRBJ2-2
d_call: TRBD1
v_call: TRBV18
clone_size: -

cdr3_nt: TGTGCCAGCAGCCCCCGGGACACCAGCTCTGGAAACACCATATATTTT
cdr3_aa: CASSPRDTSSGNTIYF
j_call: TRBJ1-3
d_call: -
v_call: TRBV7-2
clone_size: few

cdr3_nt: TGTGCCAGCAATCTACAGGGACACACTGAAGCTTTCTTT
cdr3_aa: CASNLQGHTEAFF
j_call: TRBJ1-1
d_call: -
v_call: TRBV12-3/TRBV12-4
clone_size: few

cdr3_nt: TGTGCCAGCAGCGTAGCTCTAGCGGATTACAATGAGCAGTTCTTC
cdr3_aa: CASSVALADYNEQFF
j_call: TRBJ2-1
d_call: TRBD2
v_call: TRBV9
clone_size: few

cdr3_nt: TGCGCCAGCAGCCAAGACAGGGGCCTCGGCGAGTTCTTC
cdr3_aa: CASSQDRGLGEFF
j_call: TRBJ2-1
d_call: -
v_call: TRBV4-3
clone_size: -

cdr3_nt: TGTGCCAGCAGCTCGAACCCGGGACAGGGGATGCACGAGCAGTACTTC
cdr3_aa: CASSSNPGQGMHEQYF
j_call: TRBJ2-7
d_call: TRBD1
v_call: TRBV7-2
clone_size: -

cdr3_nt: TGTGCCAGCAGTTTTCTAGCGGGCAATACGCAGTATTTT
cdr3_aa: CASSFLAGNTQYF
j_call: TRBJ2-3
d_call: TRBD2
v_call: TRBV12-3/TRBV12-4
clone_size: -